This TCR beta chain was obtained from a study of OX40 agonist ivuxolimab in advanced cancers. Study as a whole: Given to patients was ivuxolimab, an agonistic anti-OX40 (CD134) antibody.

Libraries were prepared by immunoSEQ multiplex PCR; TCRdb keeps only in-frame clonotypes and omits some of them. The table has 90,000 to 100,000 clones, about 91% seen once. Notes on this clone: Its cognate antigen is unknown.

Findings of the study overall: Also present in some nonresponders was a low level of normalized T-cell clonal expansion.

The trim removed 5 bases at V and 7 bases at J, leaving 9 bases unmatched. The germline gives CDR1 SEHNR, CDR2 FQNEAQ (reference sequence). The length of the CDR3 is 15 residues. The sample here was CD4+ or CD8+ T cells sorted from blood, taken in a trial of the OX40 agonist ivuxolimab. The chain is built from TRBV7-9 and TRBJ1-4; 8 nucleotides line up with TRBD1. This clonotype originated in an adult with an advanced solid tumor such as melanoma, head and neck, liver or kidney cancer. CDR3 bases: TGTGCCAGCAGCCCCCGGACAGGGTTAGGTGAAAAACTGTTTTTT. It yields the protein CASSPRTGLGEKLFF.